The clone carrying this TCR beta chain was recorded at least ten times. The antigen remains unidentified. This CDR3 has 13 amino acids. The germline V gene encodes CDR1 ENHRY and CDR2 SYGVKD. V shed 4 bases and J shed 3 bases, with 10 bases lying between them. This entry is derived from a study of T cells in Graves' hyperthyroidism and ophthalmopathy. Researchers took RNA transcripts and amplified the TCR beta CDR3 regions from them. The HTBI set primed first-round TCR CDR3 RT-PCR. TCRdb ran MiXCR on the multiplex PCR reads and lists one entry per CDR3 protein. The data contain roughly 500,000 distinct CDR3 sequences, approximately 48% of them singletons. Study results and caveats: Expanded thyroid clonotypes (above 0.001) were mostly also found in blood.

The sequence came from an adult woman with Graves' disease, either hyperthyroidism or ophthalmopathy (not recorded which). Sequencing was done on a sample of peripheral blood or thyroid tissue (not recorded which). The J gene is TRBJ2-7, the V gene TRBV10-3; tentatively, D is TRBD1 (5 bases). The CDR3 bases are TGTGCCATCAGTGTAAATCAGGGCTACGAGCAGTACTTC. Residues: CAISVNQGYEQYF.